A single sample is the source of the 8 T cell receptor beta chains below, sequenced in a study of blood T cell repertoires in COVID-19. Here immunoSEQ multiplex PCR was the method, and the copy in TCRdb shows in-frame clones only, minus some. The table lists fewer than 80,000 clones, 88% of them singletons, with 7% to 10% in the top ten. Sequenced sample: peripheral blood. The receptor source for this set is a human donor in a cohort sampled during active COVID-19.

V usage is TRBV28 and J usage is TRBJ1-5, with 7 bases identical to TRBD1. The J segment lost 4 bases and the V segment lost 8 bases, leaving 8 bases of the junction unmatched. This CDR3 has 14 amino acids. Germline loops: CDR1 MDHEN, CDR2 SYDVKM. The CDR3 sequence is CASALGQPNQPQHF. CDR3 nucleotide sequence: TGTGCCAGCGCGCTGGGACAGCCTAATCAGCCCCAGCATTTT.

There are many counts of this clone. V usage is TRBV5-5 and J usage is TRBJ2-2; TRBD1 aligns across 10 bases. CDR3 length equals 15 residues. Per germline, CDR1 SGHKS and CDR2 YYEKEE (reference sequence). The V and J ends lost 2 bases and 4 bases, in that order; junction bases with no gene match: 2. CDR3 nucleotides: TGTGCCAGCAGCTTAGGGACAGGGGCCACCGGGGAGCTGTTTTTT. This sequence encodes CASSLGTGATGELFF.

CDR3 protein: CASSVVGQAANTEAFF. The CDR3 DNA reads TGTGCCAGCAGCGTAGTCGGACAGGCGGCGAACACTGAAGCTTTCTTT. This chain joins TRBV9 and TRBJ1-1, with TRBD1 identical over 7 bases. Per germline, CDR1 SGDLS and CDR2 YYNGEE. The CDR3 extends over 16 amino acids. V was clipped by 0 bases and J by 1 base; unmatched bases: 6.

The rearrangement uses TRBV9 and TRBJ2-5; D is possibly TRBD2 (6 bases). With 0 bases removed from V and 1 base from J, the gap between germline ends came to 13 bases. The length of the CDR3 is 16 residues. Germline V gives CDR1 SGDLS, CDR2 YYNGEE. The CDR3 DNA reads as TGTGCCAGCAGCGTAGATGGGACTCCCCTCCAAGAGACCCAGTACTTC. This translates into CASSVDGTPLQETQYF.

The chain is built from TRBV2 and TRBJ1-2, with 8 bases identical to TRBD1. This CDR3 has 13 residues. V was pared by 3 bases and J by 7 bases, with 4 bases of the junction left unmatched. Germline V CDR1 and CDR2: SNHLY, FYNNEI. The CDR3 protein is CASSDSGTGGYTF. The CDR3 DNA follows: TGTGCCAGCAGTGATTCGGGGACAGGTGGCTACACCTTC.

The chain joins TRBV7-9 to TRBJ2-6; TRBD2 might be the D (6 bases). This CDR3 has 16 residues. Trimming pared 4 bases from V and 2 bases from J, leaving 12 bases between. The germline V gene has CDR1 SEHNR and CDR2 FQNEAQ (reference sequence). In DNA form, the CDR3 reads TGTGCCAGCAGCTCCCGAGGGACTCCTGGGGCCAACGTCCTGACTTTC. Protein: CASSSRGTPGANVLTF.

The V call is TRBV4-1, the J call TRBJ2-1; D perhaps matches TRBD1 (6 bases). CDR1 and CDR2 (germline): MGHRA, YSYEKL. The CDR3 contains 17 residues. V lost 4 bases and J 0 bases, leaving 16 bases between the germline ends. DNA of the CDR3: TGCGCCAGCAGCCCGCTAGTACAGGGACGCTCCTACAATGAGCAGTTCTTC. Amino acids: CASSPLVQGRSYNEQFF.

The chain recombines TRBV7-9 with TRBJ2-2; D possibly corresponds to TRBD1 (6 bases). Trimming removed 2 bases from V and 6 bases from J, with 10 bases in between. Germline values: CDR1 SEHNR, CDR2 FQNEAQ (reference sequence). The length of the CDR3 is 14 residues. The CDR3: CASSLTEGAGELFF. The CDR3 DNA follows: TGTGCCAGCAGCTTAACAGAGGGGGCCGGGGAGCTGTTTTTT. Based on the CDR3 plus reference TRBV7-9 and TRBJ2-2, the full variable domain is DTGVSQNPRHKITKRGQNVTFRCDPISEHNRLYWYRQTLGQGPEFLTYFQNEAQLEKSRLLSDRFSAERPKGSFSTLEIQRTEQGDSAMYLCASSLTEGAGELFFGEGSRLTVL.